This T cell receptor beta chain stems from a study of a mutant IDH1 vaccine in newly diagnosed glioma. Study at large: Patients, over weeks 1, 3, 5, 7, 11, 15, 19 and 23, received a total of eight vaccinations. The study's findings and limits: Shifts in the top peripheral T cell clonotypes seemed unrelated to pseudoprogression.

As for time point: week 5, during vaccination. Vaccinated patients received 300 ug of mutant IDH1 20-mer peptide per dose, with topical imiquimod. Here immunoSEQ multiplex PCR was the method, and the copy in TCRdb shows in-frame clones only, minus some. The sample consists of fewer than 70,000 clones, approximately 90% of them appearing once. Germline lookup yields CDR1 SNHLY and CDR2 FYNNEI. With 2 bases clipped from V and 2 bases from J, the junction kept 3 bases outside the gene matches. This CDR3 is built from 15 residues. As regards this clone: The antigen remains undetermined.

The sequences come from PBMCs, collected from a glioma patient whose treatment included an IDH1 peptide vaccine. The V and J genes are TRBV2 and TRBJ2-7; 10 bases agree with TRBD2. The sequence was collected from a woman aged 35 to 49 with glioma. CDR3 protein: CASSERTSGTYEQYF. The CDR3 DNA sequence: TGTGCCAGCAGTGAACGGACTAGCGGTACCTACGAGCAGTACTTC.